This is a list of T cell receptor beta chains from one sample in a study of identical twins. TCRdb re-derived calls from the 5' RACE reads in MiXCR, one entry per CDR3 protein. Of roughly 1,500,000 distinct CDR3 sequences listed, roughly a third are singletons. What was sequenced was cord blood. All receptors derive from a newborn girl in good health. Each CDR3 is given with its conserved first and last residue. Each record gives: clone size, J gene, D gene, V gene, CDR3 DNA, CDR3 protein. D genes are given only for firm matches. Where a row states a size, it is once, few, many or the class of an expanded clone; other rows omit it.

size: once
J: TRBJ2-1
D: NA
V: TRBV7-9
DNA: TGTGCCAGCAGCTTAGGGCCAGGGACCTACAATGAGCAGTTCTTC
CDR3: CASSLGPGTYNEQFF

size: few
J: TRBJ1-2
D: NA
V: TRBV9
DNA: TGTGCCAGCAGCGCAGCTCCACACAATGGCTACACCTTC
CDR3: CASSAAPHNGYTF

size: few
J: TRBJ2-4
D: NA
V: TRBV12-3/TRBV12-4
DNA: TGTGCCAGCAGTTTAGCTAGTAGCGGCAAAAACATTCAGTACTTC
CDR3: CASSLASSGKNIQYF

size: few
J: TRBJ2-7
D: NA
V: TRBV12-3/TRBV12-4
DNA: TGTGCCAGCAGTGGCCCATCCGGGCAGACCTACGAGCAGTACTTC
CDR3: CASSGPSGQTYEQYF

size: NA
J: TRBJ2-1
D: NA
V: TRBV10-2
DNA: TGCGCCAGCAGTGAGCCTGGGGACATCACCAATGAGCAGTTCTTC
CDR3: CASSEPGDITNEQFF

size: NA
J: TRBJ1-6
D: NA
V: TRBV6-5
DNA: TGTGCCAGCAGTTCCCGGACCCCTTCCAATTCACCCCTCCACTTT
CDR3: CASSSRTPSNSPLHF

size: NA
J: TRBJ2-3
D: NA
V: TRBV15
DNA: TGTGCCACCAGAACAGGTATAGCGCCCACAGATACGCAGTATTTT
CDR3: CATRTGIAPTDTQYF

size: NA
J: TRBJ1-1
D: NA
V: TRBV4-1
DNA: TGCGCCAGCAGCCAAGTCCCAGGGCAAACTGAAGCTTTCTTT
CDR3: CASSQVPGQTEAFF

size: NA
J: TRBJ1-4
D: NA
V: TRBV14
DNA: TGTGCCAGCAGCCAGGGCTTTGGCTCAACTAATGAAAAACTGTTTTTT
CDR3: CASSQGFGSTNEKLFF

size: NA
J: TRBJ1-1
D: TRBD1
V: TRBV6-2/TRBV6-3
DNA: TGTGCCAGCACCACAGGGGGCTACACTGAAGCTTTCTTT
CDR3: CASTTGGYTEAFF

size: many
J: TRBJ2-1
D: TRBD1
V: TRBV12-3/TRBV12-4
DNA: TGTGCCAGCAGTTTACCCGGGACAGGGGGCAATGAGCAGTTCTTC
CDR3: CASSLPGTGGNEQFF

size: NA
J: TRBJ2-5
D: TRBD2
V: TRBV7-8
DNA: TGTGCCAGCAGCTGGGGACTAGCGAACCAAGAGACCCAGTACTTC
CDR3: CASSWGLANQETQYF

size: few
J: TRBJ2-4
D: TRBD2
V: TRBV2
DNA: TGTGCCAGCAGTGAAGCACTAGCGGGAGGATACCTAGCCAAAAACATTCAGTACTTC
CDR3: CASSEALAGGYLAKNIQYF

size: few
J: TRBJ2-1
D: TRBD2
V: TRBV10-3
DNA: TGTGCCACTAGCGGAGTGGGGGAGAATGAGCAGTTCTTC
CDR3: CATSGVGENEQFF

size: few
J: TRBJ1-1
D: NA
V: TRBV20-1
DNA: TGCAGACCCTACGGAGGGGGGGGTGAAGCTTTCTTT
CDR3: CRPYGGGGEAFF

size: NA
J: TRBJ2-5
D: NA
V: TRBV9
DNA: TGTGCCTGCAGCGTAGAAGTGGAGGCACGAGAGACCCAGTACTTC
CDR3: CACSVEVEARETQYF

size: few
J: TRBJ2-5
D: NA
V: TRBV29-1
DNA: TGCAGCACCGACAGGTCTGGGGAGACCCAGTACTTC
CDR3: CSTDRSGETQYF

size: NA
J: TRBJ1-4
D: NA
V: TRBV20-1
DNA: TGCAGTGCTAGCCCTTGGCAGCTTAATGAAAAACTGTTTTTT
CDR3: CSASPWQLNEKLFF

size: few
J: TRBJ1-2
D: NA
V: TRBV7-2
DNA: TGTGCCAGCAGCTTAGAATCCGGGCGGGGCTACACCTTC
CDR3: CASSLESGRGYTF

size: NA
J: TRBJ1-2
D: NA
V: TRBV24-1
DNA: TGTGCCACCAGTGATGGGAGGCATGGCTACACCTTC
CDR3: CATSDGRHGYTF

size: few
J: TRBJ1-5
D: NA
V: TRBV28
DNA: TGTGCCAGCAGTCCCCCCGACAAGGGGGTCCATCAGCCCCAGCATTTT
CDR3: CASSPPDKGVHQPQHF

size: many
J: TRBJ2-1
D: TRBD2
V: TRBV5-1
DNA: TGCGCCAGCAGCTTACGGGGCGGGAGCTCCTACAATGAGCAGTTCTTC
CDR3: CASSLRGGSSYNEQFF

size: NA
J: TRBJ2-1
D: NA
V: TRBV24-1
DNA: TGTGCCACCAGTGATTTCGGGGAGGAGCAGTTCTTC
CDR3: CATSDFGEEQFF

size: NA
J: TRBJ1-5
D: NA
V: TRBV9
DNA: TGTGCCAGCAGCCCCAGCACGCTAGCAAATCAGCCCCAGCATTTT
CDR3: CASSPSTLANQPQHF

size: few
J: TRBJ2-7
D: TRBD2
V: TRBV3-1
DNA: TGTGCCAGCAGCCCTTGGACTAGCGGGCGCTCCTACGAGCAGTACTTC
CDR3: CASSPWTSGRSYEQYF

size: few
J: TRBJ2-3
D: NA
V: TRBV4-1
DNA: TGCGCCAGCAGCCCGGGACTCATCCCGTCCCAAGATACGCAGTATTTT
CDR3: CASSPGLIPSQDTQYF

size: NA
J: TRBJ1-2
D: NA
V: TRBV20-1
DNA: TGCAGTGCTAGAGAGGGGTGGGACTCCGGGTCGGACCCCTATGGCTACACCTTC
CDR3: CSAREGWDSGSDPYGYTF

size: few
J: TRBJ2-3
D: TRBD1
V: TRBV20-1
DNA: TGCAGTGCTAGAGATGAACAGGGGGCTCAAACAGATACGCAGTATTTT
CDR3: CSARDEQGAQTDTQYF

size: few
J: TRBJ1-5
D: NA
V: TRBV7-9
DNA: TGTGCCAGCAGCTTAGCGGTCCAGGGAGGCAATCAGCCCCAGCATTTT
CDR3: CASSLAVQGGNQPQHF

size: few
J: TRBJ1-1
D: NA
V: TRBV20-1
DNA: TGCAGTGAAGAAACTGAAGCTTTCTTT
CDR3: CSEETEAFF

size: few
J: TRBJ2-5
D: NA
V: TRBV12-3/TRBV12-4
DNA: TGTGCCAGCAGAATCCATACGGAGCAGTACTTC
CDR3: CASRIHTEQYF

size: few
J: TRBJ2-7
D: NA
V: TRBV20-1
DNA: TGCAGTGCCTCATGGGGGAGCTACGAGCAGTACTTC
CDR3: CSASWGSYEQYF

size: NA
J: TRBJ1-2
D: TRBD1
V: TRBV5-1
DNA: TGTGCCAGCAGCCCCCGGGACAGGGCCAACTATGGCTACACCTTC
CDR3: CASSPRDRANYGYTF

size: NA
J: TRBJ1-2
D: NA
V: TRBV10-3
DNA: TGTGCCATCAGTTCAAGGGACCCCATTTTCGCCGATGGCTACACCTTC
CDR3: CAISSRDPIFADGYTF

size: NA
J: TRBJ2-5
D: NA
V: TRBV5-1
DNA: TGCGCCAGCAGCTTTCAAGGTCAGCTAGAGACCCAGTACTTC
CDR3: CASSFQGQLETQYF

size: few
J: TRBJ2-1
D: TRBD2
V: TRBV9
DNA: TGTGCCAGCAGCGTAGGGGGACTAGGTTTTAACAATGAGCAGTTCTTC
CDR3: CASSVGGLGFNNEQFF

size: NA
J: TRBJ2-1
D: NA
V: TRBV7-8
DNA: TGTGCCAGCAGCCCCCAACAGGGATTCTCTCAAGAGACCCAGTTCTTC
CDR3: CASSPQQGFSQETQFF

size: few
J: TRBJ2-7
D: NA
V: TRBV16
DNA: TGTGCCAGCAGCTATACAGGGCAAGCATACGAGCAGTACTTC
CDR3: CASSYTGQAYEQYF

size: many
J: TRBJ2-7
D: NA
V: TRBV5-1
DNA: TGCGCCAGCAGCTGGACTACCCTCTCCTACGAGCAGTACTTC
CDR3: CASSWTTLSYEQYF

size: few
J: TRBJ1-1
D: NA
V: TRBV7-2
DNA: TGTGCCAGCAGCCCGCCCCTTTATTGGGGTTATGAAGCTTTCTTT
CDR3: CASSPPLYWGYEAFF

size: few
J: TRBJ2-7
D: NA
V: TRBV30
DNA: TGTGCCTGGAGTCCGCTGAGCTCCTACGAGCAGTACTTC
CDR3: CAWSPLSSYEQYF

size: NA
J: TRBJ2-1
D: NA
V: TRBV5-1
DNA: TGCGCCAGCAGCTTGGCTACAGGCTCTGTGGGGGTTGGTGAGCAGTTCTTC
CDR3: CASSLATGSVGVGEQFF

size: few
J: TRBJ1-1
D: NA
V: TRBV4-2
DNA: TGTGCCAGCAGCCAACTGGGCCCAACGAACACTGAAGCTTTCTTT
CDR3: CASSQLGPTNTEAFF

size: many
J: TRBJ2-4
D: NA
V: TRBV7-2
DNA: TGTGCCAGCAGCTTGGGACCTCTAGCCAAAAACATTCAGTACTTC
CDR3: CASSLGPLAKNIQYF

size: NA
J: TRBJ1-2
D: NA
V: TRBV7-9
DNA: TGTGCCAGCAGCTTAGGTCAGGGTTGGTGGAGCACCTTC
CDR3: CASSLGQGWWSTF

size: NA
J: TRBJ1-2
D: NA
V: TRBV28
DNA: TGTGCCAGCAGTTTCCGCGGGGGAATTCGACATGGCTACACCTTC
CDR3: CASSFRGGIRHGYTF

size: few
J: TRBJ2-1
D: TRBD2
V: TRBV12-3/TRBV12-4
DNA: TGTGCCAGCAGTTTAAGCGGGGGATTTGGTAACAATGAGCAGTTCTTC
CDR3: CASSLSGGFGNNEQFF

size: few
J: TRBJ2-3
D: TRBD2
V: TRBV9
DNA: TGTGCCAGCAGCGCCCGGGGGGATATCGATACGCAGTATTTT
CDR3: CASSARGDIDTQYF

size: NA
J: TRBJ2-7
D: TRBD1
V: TRBV14
DNA: TGTGCCAGCAGCCAAAGTTTCGGGACAGTTTCCTACGAGCAGTACTTC
CDR3: CASSQSFGTVSYEQYF

size: many
J: TRBJ2-5
D: NA
V: TRBV20-1
DNA: TGCAGTCCTCTAGCCGGACAAGAGACCCAGTACTTC
CDR3: CSPLAGQETQYF

size: many
J: TRBJ1-1
D: NA
V: TRBV29-1
DNA: TGCAGCGTTCGAGGGAACACTGAAGCTTTCTTT
CDR3: CSVRGNTEAFF

size: few
J: TRBJ2-3
D: NA
V: TRBV5-1
DNA: TGCGCCAGCAGCTGGGGCGGGTCTAGCACAGATACGCAGTATTTT
CDR3: CASSWGGSSTDTQYF